This TCR beta chain was captured in a study of T cell responses to AZD1222 COVID-19 vaccine. On the study more broadly: Second-dose intervals near 4 or 12 weeks were combined.

Note on this clone: The antigen is unknown. One end of the junction fails to match germline, which may point to a read error.

Study-level results: It should be noted that donors were predominantly white British and more often female, and clonal diversity was possibly underestimated. Once two AZD1222 doses were given, Spike-specific TCR breadth and depth went up. Variant regions that are unmutated are reportedly the target of nearly half of spike-specific TCRs.

CDR1 MNHNS and CDR2 SASEGT come from the germline V gene. CDR3 length: 11 residues. Profiled with immunoSEQ multiplex PCR; TCRdb holds only in-frame clones, not every one. The repertoire has 90,000 to 120,000 clones, around 96% of them found once; the top ten carry about 2.2%. The sample here was peripheral blood, taken on day 0 of AZD1222 vaccination. The receptor was isolated from an adult in good health. J is TRBJ1-2 and V is TRBV6-1; D remains unclear. The CDR3 bases are TGTGCCAGCAGCGAAGTTCTTGGCTACACCTTC. Its protein is CASSEVLGYTF.